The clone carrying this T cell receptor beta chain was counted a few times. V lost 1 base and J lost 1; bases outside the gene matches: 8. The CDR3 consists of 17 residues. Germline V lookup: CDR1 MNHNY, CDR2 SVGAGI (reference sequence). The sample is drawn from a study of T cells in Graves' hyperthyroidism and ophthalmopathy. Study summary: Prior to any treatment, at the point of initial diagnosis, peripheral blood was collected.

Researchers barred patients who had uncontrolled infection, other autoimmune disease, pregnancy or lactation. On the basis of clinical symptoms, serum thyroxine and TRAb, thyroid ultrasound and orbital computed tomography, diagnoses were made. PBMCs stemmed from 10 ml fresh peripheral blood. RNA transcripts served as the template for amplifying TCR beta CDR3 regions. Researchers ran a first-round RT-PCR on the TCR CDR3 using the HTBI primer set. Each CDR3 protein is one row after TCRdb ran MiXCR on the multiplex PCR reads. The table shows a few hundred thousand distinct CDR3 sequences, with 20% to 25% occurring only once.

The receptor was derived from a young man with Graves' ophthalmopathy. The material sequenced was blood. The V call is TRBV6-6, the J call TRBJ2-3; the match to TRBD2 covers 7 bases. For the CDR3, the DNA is TGTGCCAGCAGTTACTACGGCGAGCGGGGACGCACAGATACGCAGTATTTT. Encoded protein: CASSYYGERGRTDTQYF.